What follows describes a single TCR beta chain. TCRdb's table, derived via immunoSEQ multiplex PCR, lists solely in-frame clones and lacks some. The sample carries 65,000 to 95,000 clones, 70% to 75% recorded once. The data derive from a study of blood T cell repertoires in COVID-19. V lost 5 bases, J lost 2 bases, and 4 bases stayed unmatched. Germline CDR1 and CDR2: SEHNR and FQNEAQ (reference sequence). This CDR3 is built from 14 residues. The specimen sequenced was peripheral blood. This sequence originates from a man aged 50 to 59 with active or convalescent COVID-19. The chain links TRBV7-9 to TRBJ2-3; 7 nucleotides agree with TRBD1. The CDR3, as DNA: TGTGCCAGCAGCCCAGGGGGAGCCACAGATACGCAGTATTTT. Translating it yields CASSPGGATDTQYF. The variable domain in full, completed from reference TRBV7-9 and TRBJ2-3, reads DTGVSQNPRHKITKRGQNVTFRCDPISEHNRLYWYRQTLGQGPEFLTYFQNEAQLEKSRLLSDRFSAERPKGSFSTLEIQRTEQGDSAMYLCASSPGGATDTQYFGPGTRLTVL.